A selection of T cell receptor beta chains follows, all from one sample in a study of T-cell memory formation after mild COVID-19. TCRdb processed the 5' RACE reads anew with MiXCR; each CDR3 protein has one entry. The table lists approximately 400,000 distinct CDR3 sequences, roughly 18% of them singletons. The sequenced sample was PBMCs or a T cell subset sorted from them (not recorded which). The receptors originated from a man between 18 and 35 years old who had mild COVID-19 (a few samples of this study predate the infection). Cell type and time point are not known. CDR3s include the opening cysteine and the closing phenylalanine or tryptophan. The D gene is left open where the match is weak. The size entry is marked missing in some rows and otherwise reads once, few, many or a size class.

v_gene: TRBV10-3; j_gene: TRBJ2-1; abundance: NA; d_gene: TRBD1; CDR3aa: CAIRTDRGRVNEQFF; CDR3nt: TGTGCCATCAGAACCGACAGGGGTCGGGTCAATGAGCAGTTCTTC
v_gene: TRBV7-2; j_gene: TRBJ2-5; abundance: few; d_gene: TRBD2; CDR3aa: CASSLVRRGTATQYF; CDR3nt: TGTGCCAGCAGCTTAGTACGGCGGGGGACGGCGACCCAGTACTTC
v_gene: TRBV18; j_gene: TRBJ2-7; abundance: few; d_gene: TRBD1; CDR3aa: CASSPRQGWSYEQYF; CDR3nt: TGTGCCAGCTCACCACGACAGGGTTGGTCCTACGAGCAGTACTTC
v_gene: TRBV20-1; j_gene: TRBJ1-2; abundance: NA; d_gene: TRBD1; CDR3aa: CSARWTGGFGYTF; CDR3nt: TGCAGTGCTAGATGGACAGGGGGCTTTGGCTACACCTTC
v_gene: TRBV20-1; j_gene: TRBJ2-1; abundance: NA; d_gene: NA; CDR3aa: CSARDFATLDEQFF; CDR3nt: TGCAGTGCTAGAGATTTTGCAACCCTCGATGAGCAGTTCTTC
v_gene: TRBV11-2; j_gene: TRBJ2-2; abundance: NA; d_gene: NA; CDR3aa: CASSLDVRGTGELFF; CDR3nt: TGTGCCAGCAGCTTAGATGTCAGGGGCACCGGGGAGCTGTTTTTT
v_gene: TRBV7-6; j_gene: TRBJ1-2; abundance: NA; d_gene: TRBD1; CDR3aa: CASSPGQGSRGNYGYTF; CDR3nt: TGTGCCAGCAGTCCCGGACAGGGATCCCGTGGGAACTATGGCTACACCTTC
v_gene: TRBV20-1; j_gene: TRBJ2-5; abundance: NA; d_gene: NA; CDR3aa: CSASGRGHQETQYF; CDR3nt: TGCAGTGCTAGTGGGCGGGGCCACCAGGAGACCCAGTACTTC
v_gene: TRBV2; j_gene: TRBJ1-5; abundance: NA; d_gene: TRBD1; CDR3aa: CASSETGLNQPQHF; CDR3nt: TGTGCCAGCAGTGAGACAGGGTTAAACCAGCCCCAGCATTTT
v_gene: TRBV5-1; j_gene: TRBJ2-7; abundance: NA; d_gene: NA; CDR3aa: CASSLAVGSSSYEQYF; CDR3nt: TGCGCCAGCAGCTTGGCTGTTGGTTCTAGCTCCTACGAGCAGTACTTC
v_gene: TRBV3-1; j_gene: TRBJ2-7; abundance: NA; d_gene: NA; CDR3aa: CASSARASPYEQYF; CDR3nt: TGTGCCAGCAGCGCCCGGGCCTCTCCCTACGAGCAGTACTTC
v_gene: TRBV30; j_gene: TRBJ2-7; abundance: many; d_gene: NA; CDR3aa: CAWSPPLAPYEQYF; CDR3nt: TGTGCCTGGAGCCCCCCCCTAGCTCCCTACGAGCAGTACTTC
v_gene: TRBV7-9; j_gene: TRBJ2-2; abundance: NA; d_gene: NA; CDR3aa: CASSPRGWDTGELFF; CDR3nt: TGTGCCAGCAGCCCCCGGGGTTGGGACACCGGGGAGCTGTTTTTT
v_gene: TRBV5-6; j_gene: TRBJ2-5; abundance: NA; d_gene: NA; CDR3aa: CASSAREGGETQYF; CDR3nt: TGTGCCAGCAGCGCACGAGAGGGTGGGGAGACCCAGTACTTC
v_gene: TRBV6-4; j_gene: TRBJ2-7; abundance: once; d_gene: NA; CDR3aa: CASSGAGWVHEQYF; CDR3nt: TGTGCCAGCAGTGGAGCTGGATGGGTCCACGAGCAGTACTTC
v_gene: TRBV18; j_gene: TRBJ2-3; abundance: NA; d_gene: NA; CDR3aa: CASSQSSSSTDTQYF; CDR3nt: TGTGCCAGCTCACAAAGTTCTTCTAGCACAGATACGCAGTATTTT
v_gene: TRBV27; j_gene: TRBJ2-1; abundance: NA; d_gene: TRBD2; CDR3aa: CASSLIAGGPYNEQFF; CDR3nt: TGTGCCAGCAGTCTGATAGCGGGGGGGCCCTACAATGAGCAGTTCTTC
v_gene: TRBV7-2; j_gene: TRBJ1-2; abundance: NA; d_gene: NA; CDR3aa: CASSLAKGGRANYGYTF; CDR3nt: TGTGCCAGCAGCTTAGCTAAGGGGGGCCGAGCTAACTATGGCTACACCTTC
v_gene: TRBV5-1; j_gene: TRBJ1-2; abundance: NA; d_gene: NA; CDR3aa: CASSLGLSGLGANYGYTF; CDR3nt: TGCGCCAGCAGCCTTGGATTGTCAGGGCTGGGGGCTAACTATGGCTACACCTTC
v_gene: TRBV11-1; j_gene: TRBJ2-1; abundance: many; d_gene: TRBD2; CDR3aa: CASSSQGAASGTSSYNEQFF; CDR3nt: TGTGCCAGCAGCTCGCAAGGGGCCGCCTCCGGGACTAGCTCCTACAATGAGCAGTTCTTC
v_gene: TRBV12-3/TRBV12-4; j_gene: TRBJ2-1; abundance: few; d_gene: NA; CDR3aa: CASTIGLVTYNEQFF; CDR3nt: TGTGCCAGCACTATTGGACTTGTAACCTACAATGAGCAGTTCTTC
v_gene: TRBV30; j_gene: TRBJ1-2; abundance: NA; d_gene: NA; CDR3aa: CAWNPAGYGYTF; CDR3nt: TGTGCCTGGAATCCCGCAGGCTATGGCTACACCTTC
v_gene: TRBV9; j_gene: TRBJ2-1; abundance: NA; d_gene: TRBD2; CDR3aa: CASSVRSGGYNEQFF; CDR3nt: TGTGCCAGCAGCGTACGTAGCGGGGGTTACAATGAGCAGTTCTTC
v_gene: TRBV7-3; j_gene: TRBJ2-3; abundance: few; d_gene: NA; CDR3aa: CASSIKGADTQYF; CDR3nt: TGTGCCAGCAGCATTAAGGGCGCAGATACGCAGTATTTT
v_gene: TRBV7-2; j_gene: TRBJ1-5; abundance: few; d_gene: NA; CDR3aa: CASSRGTFVLNQPQHF; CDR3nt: TGTGCCAGCAGCCGGGGGACGTTCGTACTCAATCAGCCCCAGCATTTT
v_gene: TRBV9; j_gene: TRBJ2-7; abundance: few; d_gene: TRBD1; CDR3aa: CASSVAAGGEYEQYF; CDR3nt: TGTGCCAGCAGCGTAGCGGCAGGGGGCGAATACGAGCAGTACTTC
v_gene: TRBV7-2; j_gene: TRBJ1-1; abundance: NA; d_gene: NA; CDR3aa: CASPRERGTEAFF; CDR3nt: TGTGCCAGCCCGAGGGAAAGGGGCACTGAAGCTTTCTTT
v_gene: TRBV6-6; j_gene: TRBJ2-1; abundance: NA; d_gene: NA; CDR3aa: CASGPDDGGQFF; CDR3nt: TGTGCCAGCGGACCTGACGACGGTGGCCAGTTCTTC
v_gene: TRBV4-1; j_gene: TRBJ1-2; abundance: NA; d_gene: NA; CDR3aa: CASSQGPRAEYYGYTF; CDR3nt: TGCGCCAGCAGCCAAGGCCCGAGGGCGGAGTACTATGGCTACACCTTC
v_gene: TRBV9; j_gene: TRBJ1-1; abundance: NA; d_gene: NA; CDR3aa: CASSDFGNTEAFF; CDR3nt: TGTGCCAGCAGCGACTTCGGGAACACTGAAGCTTTCTTT
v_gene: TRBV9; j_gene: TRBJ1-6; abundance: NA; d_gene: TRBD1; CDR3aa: CASSVDGQVDSPLHF; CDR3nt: TGTGCCAGCAGCGTAGACGGACAGGTTGACTCACCCCTCCACTTT
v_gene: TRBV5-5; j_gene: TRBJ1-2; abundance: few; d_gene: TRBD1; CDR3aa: CASSLGTGNNYGYTF; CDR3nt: TGTGCCAGCAGCTTGGGGACAGGGAATAACTATGGCTACACCTTC
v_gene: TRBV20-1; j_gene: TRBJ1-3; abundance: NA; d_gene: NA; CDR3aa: CSARVAGLNTIYF; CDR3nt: TGCAGTGCTAGAGTGGCAGGTCTGAACACCATATATTTT
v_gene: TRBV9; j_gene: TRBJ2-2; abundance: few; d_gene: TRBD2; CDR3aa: CASSELGGGNTGELFF; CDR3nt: TGTGCCAGCAGCGAACTGGGCGGGGGAAACACCGGGGAGCTGTTTTTT
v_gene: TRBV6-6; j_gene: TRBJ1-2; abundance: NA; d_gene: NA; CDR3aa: CASSYRPGNYGYTF; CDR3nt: TGTGCCAGCAGTTACCGGCCCGGGAACTATGGCTACACCTTC
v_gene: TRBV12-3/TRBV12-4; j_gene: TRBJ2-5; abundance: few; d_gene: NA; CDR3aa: CASSLWADLQETQYF; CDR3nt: TGTGCCAGCAGTTTATGGGCGGACCTTCAAGAGACCCAGTACTTC
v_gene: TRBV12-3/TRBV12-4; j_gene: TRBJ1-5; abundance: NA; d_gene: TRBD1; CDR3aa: CASSSQGSGYQPQHF; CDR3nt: TGTGCCAGCAGTTCACAGGGGTCCGGATATCAGCCCCAGCATTTT